This TCR beta chain stems from a study of OX40 agonist ivuxolimab in advanced cancers. Study outcomes and limitations: Within 6 weeks, CD4+ and CD8+ blood T cells expanded clonally at 0.1 to 3.0 mg/kg.

Worth noting for this clone: Its specificity is unknown.

This table comes from immunoSEQ multiplex PCR, and its TCRdb copy is limited to in-frame clones, with some not included. The sample holds 15,000 to 20,000 clones, around four fifths seen once. The germline V and J ends were trimmed by 6 bases and 3 bases, with 15 bases remaining between them. The CDR3 totals 14 residues. Germline values: CDR1 MDHEN, CDR2 SYDVKM. This TCR derives from an adult with an advanced solid tumor such as melanoma, head and neck, liver or kidney cancer. This specimen consisted of CD4+ or CD8+ T cells sorted from blood, obtained in a trial of the OX40 agonist ivuxolimab. The gene calls are TRBV28 and TRBJ2-7, with D perhaps matching TRBD1 or TRBD2 (5 bases each). CDR3 amino acids: CASSLMLGDYEQYF. For the CDR3, the DNA is TGTGCCAGCAGCCTAATGTTGGGGGACTACGAGCAGTACTTC.